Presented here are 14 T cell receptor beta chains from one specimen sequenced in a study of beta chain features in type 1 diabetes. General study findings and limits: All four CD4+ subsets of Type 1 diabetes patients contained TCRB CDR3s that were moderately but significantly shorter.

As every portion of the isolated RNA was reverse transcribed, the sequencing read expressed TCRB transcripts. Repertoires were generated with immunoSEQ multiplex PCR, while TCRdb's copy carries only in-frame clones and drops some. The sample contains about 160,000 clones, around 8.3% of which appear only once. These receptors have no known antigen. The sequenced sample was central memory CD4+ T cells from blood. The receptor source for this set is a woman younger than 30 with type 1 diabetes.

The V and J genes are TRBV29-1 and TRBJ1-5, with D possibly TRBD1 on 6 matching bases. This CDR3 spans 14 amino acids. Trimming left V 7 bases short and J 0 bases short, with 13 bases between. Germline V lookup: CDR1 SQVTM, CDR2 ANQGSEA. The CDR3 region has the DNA TGCAGCGCCAACACAGGGAATAGCAATCAGCCCCAGCATTTT. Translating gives CSANTGNSNQPQHF.

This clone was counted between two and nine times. Written as DNA, the CDR3 is TGCGCCAGCAGCCAAGATGCCAGCCAAGAGACCCAGTACTTC. Residues: CASSQDASQETQYF. The chain is built from TRBV4-3 and TRBJ2-5; the D is unclear. The length of the CDR3 is 14 residues. V gave up 0 bases and J gave up 1 base, with 6 bases separating them. CDR1 and CDR2 (germline): LGHNA, YSLEER.

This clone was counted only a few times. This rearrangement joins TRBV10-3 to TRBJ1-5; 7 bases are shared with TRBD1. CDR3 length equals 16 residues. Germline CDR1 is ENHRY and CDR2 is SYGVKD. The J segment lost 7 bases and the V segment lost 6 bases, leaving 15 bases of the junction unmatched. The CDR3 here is CAISGTGGQSPQPQHF. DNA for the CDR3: TGTGCCATCAGCGGGACTGGGGGACAGAGTCCCCAGCCCCAGCATTTT.

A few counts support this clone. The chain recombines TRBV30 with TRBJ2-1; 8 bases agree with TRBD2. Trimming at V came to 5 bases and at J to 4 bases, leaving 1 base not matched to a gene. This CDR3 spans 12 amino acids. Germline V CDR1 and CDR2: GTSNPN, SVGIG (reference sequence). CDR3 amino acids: CAWAGGYNEQFF. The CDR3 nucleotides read TGTGCCTGGGCGGGAGGATACAATGAGCAGTTCTTC.

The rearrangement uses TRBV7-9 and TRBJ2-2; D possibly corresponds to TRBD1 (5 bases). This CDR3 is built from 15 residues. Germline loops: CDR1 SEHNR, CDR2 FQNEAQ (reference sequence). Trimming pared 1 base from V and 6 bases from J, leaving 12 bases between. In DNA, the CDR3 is TGTGCCAGCAGCTTAGTACAGGTTGATTCCGGGGAGCTGTTTTTT. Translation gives CASSLVQVDSGELFF.

CDR3 sequence reads: CASVAGGINEQYF. CDR3 coding DNA: TGTGCCAGCGTAGCGGGAGGGATAAACGAGCAGTACTTC. The chain joins TRBV28 to TRBJ2-7, with 11 bases identical to TRBD2. CDR1 and CDR2 from the germline V gene are MDHEN and SYDVKM. V shed 8 bases, J shed 5 bases, and the junction held 5 bases outside the gene matches. The CDR3 sequence is 13 residues long. Full variable domain (missing parts from reference TRBV28 and TRBJ2-7): DVKVTQSSRYLVKRTGEKVFLECVQDMDHENMFWYRQDPGLGLRLIYFSYDVKMKEKGDIPEGYSVSREKKERFSLILESASTNQTSMYLCASVAGGINEQYFGPGTRLTVT.

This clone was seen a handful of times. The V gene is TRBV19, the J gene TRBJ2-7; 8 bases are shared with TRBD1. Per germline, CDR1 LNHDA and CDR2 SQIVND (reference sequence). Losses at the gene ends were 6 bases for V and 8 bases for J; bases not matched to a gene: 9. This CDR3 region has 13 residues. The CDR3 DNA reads TGTGCCAGTAGACCTGGACAGGGATTGCAGCAGTACTTC. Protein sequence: CASRPGQGLQQYF.

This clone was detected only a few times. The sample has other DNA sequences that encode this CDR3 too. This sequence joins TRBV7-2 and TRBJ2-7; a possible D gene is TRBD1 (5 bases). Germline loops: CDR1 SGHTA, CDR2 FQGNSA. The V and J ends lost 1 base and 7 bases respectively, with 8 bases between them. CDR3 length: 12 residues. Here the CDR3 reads CASSLGGGEQYF. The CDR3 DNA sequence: TGTGCCAGCAGCTTAGGGGGCGGTGAGCAGTACTTC.

The CDR3 loop reads CASSSSTRYEQYF. CDR3 sequence (DNA): TGCGCCAGCAGTTCGTCTACTCGCTACGAGCAGTACTTC. The chain couples TRBV4-1 to TRBJ2-7; the D is unclear. V shed 6 bases and J shed 3 bases, with 12 bases lying between them. The CDR3 has 13 amino acids. The germline V gene has CDR1 MGHRA and CDR2 YSYEKL.

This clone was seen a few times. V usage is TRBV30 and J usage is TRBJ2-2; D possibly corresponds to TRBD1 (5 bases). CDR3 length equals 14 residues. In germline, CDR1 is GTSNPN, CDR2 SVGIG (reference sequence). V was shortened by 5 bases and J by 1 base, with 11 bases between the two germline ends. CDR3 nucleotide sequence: TGTGCCTGGCTCCGACAGCAGAACACCGGGGAGCTGTTTTTT. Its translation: CAWLRQQNTGELFF.

In nucleotides, the CDR3 is TGTGCCAGCAGCGTAGTCTCCATGGGCGACAGGGGAAAAAACATTCAGTACTTC. It translates to CASSVVSMGDRGKNIQYF. The chain is built from TRBV9 and TRBJ2-4; TRBD1 aligns across 8 bases. Looked up from germline, CDR1 is SGDLS and CDR2 is YYNGEE. V gave up 0 bases and J gave up 4 bases; unmatched junction bases: 12. This CDR3 spans 18 amino acids.

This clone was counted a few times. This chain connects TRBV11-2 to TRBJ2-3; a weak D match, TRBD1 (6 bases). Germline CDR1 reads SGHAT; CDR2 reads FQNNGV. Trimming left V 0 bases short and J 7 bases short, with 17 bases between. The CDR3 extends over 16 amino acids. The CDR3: CASSLEPGAPSNTQYF. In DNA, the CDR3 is TGTGCCAGCAGCTTAGAACCAGGGGCCCCGTCGAATACGCAGTATTTT.

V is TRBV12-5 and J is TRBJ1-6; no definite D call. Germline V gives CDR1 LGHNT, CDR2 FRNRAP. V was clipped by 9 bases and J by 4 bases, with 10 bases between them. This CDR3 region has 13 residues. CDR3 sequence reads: CASSGTYNSPLHF. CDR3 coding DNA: TGTGCTAGCTCGGGTACTTATAATTCACCCCTCCACTTT.

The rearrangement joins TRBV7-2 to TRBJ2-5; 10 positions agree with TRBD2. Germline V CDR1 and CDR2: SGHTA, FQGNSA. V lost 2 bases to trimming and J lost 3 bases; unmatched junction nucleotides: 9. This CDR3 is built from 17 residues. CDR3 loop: CASSLLRTSGDEETQYF. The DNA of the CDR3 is TGTGCCAGCAGCTTATTAAGAACTAGCGGGGATGAAGAGACCCAGTACTTC.